This T cell receptor beta chain was retrieved from a study of beta chain features in type 1 diabetes. General observations from the study: Reduced insertions and increased deletions marked VDJ junctions in type 1 diabetes patients.

Sorted CD4+ subsets: naive, central memory, regulatory, stem cell-like memory (CD45RO/CCR7/CD25/CD127/CD95/CD27 panel). Expressed TCRB transcripts were sequenced after all isolated RNA was converted to cDNA. Sequenced by immunoSEQ multiplex PCR; TCRdb stores in-frame clones only, minus some. Found here are around 500,000 clones, about an eighth of them singletons; the top ten hold approximately 0.05%. This clone has a handful of counts. Its antigen remains unidentified. Germline-derived CDR1 and CDR2 are SGHTA and FQGNSA. V lost 2 bases to trimming and J lost 7 bases; unmatched junction nucleotides: 8. The CDR3 is 15 amino acids.

The rearrangement links TRBV7-2 to TRBJ1-5, with 7 bases that match TRBD1. The sample comprised naive CD4+ T cells from blood. The source of this sequence is a woman younger than 30 in good health. CDR3 DNA: TGTGCCAGCAGCTTACAATCAGGGGGAGGACAGCCCCAGCATTTT. As protein: CASSLQSGGGQPQHF.